These 27 T cell receptor beta chains share one sample of origin, sequenced in a study of CD8+CD57+ T cells in acquired aplastic anemia. Genomic DNA, serving as template, underwent TCR beta VDJ and CDR3 profiling. TCRdb reprocessed the reads via MiXCR and lists one record per CDR3 protein. The sample includes under 200,000 distinct CDR3 sequences, roughly 64% of them seen just once. Specimen: sorted CD4+, CD8+, or CD8+CD57+ T cells (not recorded which) from PBMCs. The receptors shown here come from a human donor with severe aplastic anemia or a healthy control (not recorded which).

The rearrangement links TRBV6-5 to TRBJ2-2, with no clear D. Trimming took off 0 bases at V and 7 bases at J, with 3 bases between the two ends. In germline, CDR1 is MNHEY, CDR2 SVGAGI. The CDR3 totals 12 residues. The chain's CDR3 is CASSYSVGELFF. The CDR3 DNA is TGTGCCAGCAGTTACTCGGTCGGGGAGCTGTTTTTT.

In nucleotides, the CDR3 is TGTGCCAGCAGCCCGGCTAGCGGGTACTACGAGCAGTACTTC. It codes for CASSPASGYYEQYF. This chain connects TRBV9 to TRBJ2-7, with 8 bases that match TRBD2. The germline gives CDR1 SGDLS, CDR2 YYNGEE. V dropped 4 bases and J dropped 3; count of bases not matched to a gene: 6. This CDR3 is built from 14 residues.

CDR3 region: CASGPQGNEQFF. For the CDR3, the DNA is TGTGCTAGTGGTCCACAGGGGAATGAGCAGTTCTTC. The V and J genes are TRBV12-5 and TRBJ2-1; the match to TRBD1 covers 7 bases. Germline V gene lookup returns CDR1 LGHNT and CDR2 FRNRAP. V shed 5 bases, J shed 7 bases, and the junction held 2 bases outside the gene matches. CDR3 length: 12 residues. The whole variable domain, remainder taken from reference TRBV12-5 and TRBJ2-1, is DARVTQTPRHKVTEMGQEVTMRCQPILGHNTVFWYRQTMMQGLELLAYFRNRAPLDDSGMPKDRFSAEMPDATLATLKIQPSEPRDSAVYFCASGPQGNEQFFGPGTRLTVL.

This clonotype was seen only a few times. J is TRBJ1-5 and V is TRBV20-1; possible D gene TRBD1, 6 bases. V was trimmed by 2 bases and J by 1 base, leaving 12 bases between them. The CDR3 extends over 15 amino acids. CDR1 and CDR2 (germline): DFQATT, SNEGSKA (reference sequence). The CDR3 coding sequence is TGCAGTGCTAGACCGCAGGGGTCGAGCAATCAGCCCCAGCATTTT. Residues: CSARPQGSSNQPQHF.

In this sample, this clonotype turned up many times. This chain uses TRBV10-2 with TRBJ1-5; D call uncertain. Per germline, CDR1 WSHSY and CDR2 SAAADI. The ends were cut back, 2 bases at V and 6 bases at J, with 5 bases in the middle. CDR3 length: 12 amino acids. The CDR3 nucleotides are TGCGCCAGCAGTGAGCTGTCTCAGCCCCAGCATTTT. Protein product: CASSELSQPQHF.

The rearrangement links TRBV9 to TRBJ2-2; D ambiguous. The germline V and J ends were trimmed by 5 bases and 9 bases, with 11 bases remaining between them. The germline gives CDR1 SGDLS, CDR2 YYNGEE. The length of the CDR3 is 12 residues. The CDR3 DNA reads TGTGCCAGCAGTCGTAGTGACCGGGAGCTGTTTTTT. Protein: CASSRSDRELFF. Filled out from reference TRBV9 and TRBJ2-2, the complete variable domain reads DSGVTQTPKHLITATGQRVTLRCSPRSGDLSVYWYQQSLDQGLQFLIQYYNGEERAKGNILERFSAQQFPDLHSELNLSSLELGDSALYFCASSRSDRELFFGEGSRLTVL.

J is TRBJ2-7 and V is TRBV2; D not certain. With 5 bases removed from V and 1 base from J, the gap between germline ends came to 12 bases. In germline, CDR1 is SNHLY, CDR2 FYNNEI. The CDR3 has 14 amino acids. Here the CDR3 DNA reads TGTGCCAGCAGTTCTCCAGGACGGTCCTACGAGCAGTACTTC. It encodes CASSSPGRSYEQYF.

The chain employs TRBV10-3 and TRBJ1-5; no clear D gene. The CDR3 runs to 13 residues. In germline, CDR1 is ENHRY, CDR2 SYGVKD. V was clipped by 3 bases and J by 4 bases, with 7 bases between them. DNA for the CDR3: TGTGCCATCAGTGAAACCGGGAATCAGCCCCAGCATTTT. This gives the protein CAISETGNQPQHF.

The chain recombines TRBV7-3 with TRBJ2-1; 8 positions match TRBD2. The CDR3 runs 14 residues. V shed 2 bases, J shed 6 bases, and the junction held 3 bases outside the gene matches. Germline V gives CDR1 SGHTA, CDR2 FQGTGA. CDR3 amino acids: CASSLLSGTNEQFF. CDR3 DNA sequence: TGTGCCAGCAGCTTACTTAGCGGGACCAATGAGCAGTTCTTC.

The CDR3 DNA reads TGTGCCAGCAGCCGAGGGGAGGGTTATTCACCCCTCCACTTT. This gives the protein CASSRGEGYSPLHF. This chain connects TRBV7-2 to TRBJ1-6; possibly TRBD1 for D (5 bases). Germline V CDR1 and CDR2: SGHTA, FQGNSA. The CDR3 is made up of 14 amino acids. The V end was cut by 5 bases, the J end by 8 bases, with 13 bases between.

This sequence joins TRBV20-1 and TRBJ2-7, with 9 positions matching TRBD2. Germline V lookup: CDR1 DFQATT, CDR2 SNEGSKA (reference sequence). CDR3 size: 14 residues. V lost 6 bases and J lost 2; bases outside the gene matches: 8. The CDR3 DNA follows: TGCAGTGCCATAAGGACTAGCGAAGCCTACGAGCAGTACTTC. Encoded protein: CSAIRTSEAYEQYF.

This chain links TRBV20-1 with TRBJ1-5; no clear D gene. V was cut by 1 base and J by 2 bases, with 12 bases left in between. The germline CDR1 and CDR2 sequences are DFQATT and SNEGSKA (reference sequence). This CDR3 contains 15 residues. The DNA of the CDR3 is TGCAGTGCTAGAGGGGCTAGCGGGCGCAATCAGCCCCAGCATTTT. Encoded protein: CSARGASGRNQPQHF.

The CDR3 here is CSAFPGTFSYEQYF. In DNA form, the CDR3 reads TGCAGTGCTTTCCCCGGGACTTTTTCCTACGAGCAGTACTTC. This chain connects TRBV20-1 to TRBJ2-7; D perhaps matches TRBD2 (6 bases). Trimming pared 5 bases from V and 1 base from J, leaving 15 bases between. The CDR3 runs to 14 residues. CDR1 is DFQATT and CDR2 is SNEGSKA in the germline V gene (reference sequence).

This chain joins TRBV29-1 and TRBJ2-7; a weak D match, TRBD1 (5 bases). Germline V CDR1 and CDR2: SQVTM, ANQGSEA. The CDR3 extends over 13 amino acids. V dropped 1 base and J dropped 0 bases, with 7 bases sitting between them. CDR3 sequence (DNA): TGCAGCGTTGAAGGACAGAGCTCCTACGAGCAGTACTTC. Its protein is CSVEGQSSYEQYF.

This rearrangement joins TRBV7-9 to TRBJ2-7; D is tentatively TRBD1 or TRBD2 (6 bases each). Germline V CDR1 and CDR2: SEHNR, FQNEAQ (reference sequence). The ends were cut back, 2 bases at V and 6 bases at J, with 8 bases in the middle. The CDR3 consists of 12 residues. The CDR3: CASSLWGAEQYF. As DNA, the CDR3 is TGTGCCAGCAGCTTATGGGGGGCCGAGCAGTACTTC. Looking up the rest from reference TRBV7-9 and TRBJ2-7 gives the full variable domain: DTGVSQNPRHKITKRGQNVTFRCDPISEHNRLYWYRQTLGQGPEFLTYFQNEAQLEKSRLLSDRFSAERPKGSFSTLEIQRTEQGDSAMYLCASSLWGAEQYFGPGTRLTVT.

This clonotype was recorded at least ten times. The chain uses TRBV4-3 and TRBJ1-2; 7 bases map to TRBD1. The germline gives CDR1 LGHNA, CDR2 YSLEER. Germline trimming cut 1 base from V and 4 bases from J; bases unmatched to any gene: 9. The CDR3 runs 16 residues. As DNA, the CDR3 is TGCGCCAGCAGCCAAGGACTCCGGACAGGAGGCTATGGCTACACCTTC. This gives the protein CASSQGLRTGGYGYTF.

The chain employs TRBV10-3 and TRBJ2-1; TRBD2 is a possible D gene (7 bases). The CDR3 runs to 15 residues. CDR1 and CDR2 (germline): ENHRY, SYGVKD. Between the trimmed V and J ends, which lost 2 bases and 9 bases, there was a span of 17 bases. CDR3 residues: CAISEAAGEGGEQFF. The CDR3 DNA sequence: TGTGCCATCAGTGAGGCGGCAGGGGAGGGGGGTGAGCAGTTCTTC.

The chain is built from TRBV9 and TRBJ1-4, with TRBD1 matching over 9 bases. Trimming removed 3 bases from V and 3 bases from J; junction bases left unmatched: 9. The CDR3 covers 17 residues. Germline V gene lookup returns CDR1 SGDLS and CDR2 YYNGEE. The chain's CDR3 is CASSGWTGDPANEKLFF. The CDR3 nucleotides are TGTGCCAGCAGCGGATGGACAGGGGATCCGGCTAATGAAAAACTGTTTTTT.

Only a few counts were recorded for this clonotype. The genes are TRBV7-6 and TRBJ2-7; 13 nucleotides line up with TRBD2. CDR3 size: 16 residues. The V gene end was trimmed by 0 bases and the J gene end by 1 base; junction bases not matched to a gene: 0. Per the germline V gene, CDR1 is SGHVS and CDR2 is FNYEAQ. Written as DNA, the CDR3 is TGTGCCAGCAGCTTAGCGACTAGCGGGAGGTCCTACGAGCAGTACTTC. Translating gives CASSLATSGRSYEQYF.

This chain joins TRBV5-1 and TRBJ2-7, with 9 nucleotides matching TRBD2. The V gene end was trimmed by 2 bases and the J gene end by 4 bases; junction bases not matched to a gene: 4. The CDR3 length is 14 residues. Germline V gene data show CDR1 as SGHRS and CDR2 as YFSETQ. The chain's CDR3 is CASSFVSGGYEQYF. The DNA of the CDR3 is TGCGCCAGCAGCTTCGTTAGCGGGGGATACGAGCAGTACTTC.

This sequence joins TRBV29-1 and TRBJ1-2; D not resolved. Germline V gives CDR1 SQVTM, CDR2 ANQGSEA. The CDR3 extends over 12 amino acids. V lost 8 bases, J lost 0 bases, and 10 bases lay in between. The CDR3 DNA is TGCAGCTCCGGGTCGGCTAACTATGGCTACACCTTC. This codes for CSSGSANYGYTF.

The CDR3 bases are TGCAGTGCTAGTAGTCGGGCCTACGAGCAGTACTTC. Encoded protein: CSASSRAYEQYF. The chain is built from TRBV20-1 and TRBJ2-7; no firm D call. The germline gives CDR1 DFQATT, CDR2 SNEGSKA (reference sequence). The CDR3 length is 12 residues. V was pared by 3 bases and J by 2 bases, with 8 bases between.

This clonotype has ten or more counts. This chain joins TRBV16 and TRBJ1-1; D call uncertain. This CDR3 is built from 14 residues. Per germline, CDR1 KGHSY and CDR2 FQNENV. The V and J ends lost 1 base and 3 bases respectively, with 9 bases between them. This chain's CDR3 is CASSQYIQDTEAFF. Here the CDR3 DNA reads TGTGCCAGCAGCCAATACATTCAAGACACTGAAGCTTTCTTT.

This rearrangement joins TRBV2 to TRBJ1-1; no reliable D call. Germline V CDR1 and CDR2: SNHLY, FYNNEI. Trimming removed 2 bases at V and 5 bases at J, with 15 bases between. This CDR3 has 15 amino acids. DNA for the CDR3: TGTGCCAGCAGTGAATCTGTAAACCTTGGGACTGAAGCTTTCTTT. This translates into CASSESVNLGTEAFF.

The V gene is TRBV29-1, the J gene TRBJ1-1; TRBD1 aligns across 7 bases. The J segment lost 8 bases and the V segment lost 4 bases, leaving 4 bases of the junction unmatched. CDR1 is SQVTM and CDR2 is ANQGSEA in the germline V gene. The CDR3 is 11 residues long. CDR3 sequence (DNA): TGCAGCGTTGGCGGGACAGTGGAAGCTTTCTTT. This encodes CSVGGTVEAFF.

This clonotype occurred once. A read error may be the cause here, since a much bigger clone is one base away. J is TRBJ2-5 and V is TRBV4-1, with D tentatively TRBD1 (5 bases). In germline, CDR1 is MGHRA, CDR2 YSYEKL. The V end was cut by 1 base, the J end by 5 bases, with 11 bases between. The CDR3 spans 14 residues. In DNA, the CDR3 is TGCGCCAGCAGCCAAGGCTCAGGGCGGGAGACCCAGTACTTC. Encoded protein: CASSQGSGRETQYF.

This chain links TRBV7-2 with TRBJ2-3, with 8 nucleotides matching TRBD1. Germline trimming cut 0 bases from V and 5 bases from J; bases unmatched to any gene: 1. Germline lookup yields CDR1 SGHTA and CDR2 FQGNSA. CDR3 length equals 14 residues. CDR3 in DNA: TGTGCCAGCAGCTTAGCGACAGGGGTAGATACGCAGTATTTT. Translated: CASSLATGVDTQYF. The variable domain in full, completed from reference TRBV7-2 and TRBJ2-3, reads GAGVSQSPSNKVTEKGKDVELRCDPISGHTALYWYRQSLGQGLEFLIYFQGNSAPDKSGLPSDRFSAERTGGSVSTLTIQRTQQEDSAVYLCASSLATGVDTQYFGPGTRLTVL.